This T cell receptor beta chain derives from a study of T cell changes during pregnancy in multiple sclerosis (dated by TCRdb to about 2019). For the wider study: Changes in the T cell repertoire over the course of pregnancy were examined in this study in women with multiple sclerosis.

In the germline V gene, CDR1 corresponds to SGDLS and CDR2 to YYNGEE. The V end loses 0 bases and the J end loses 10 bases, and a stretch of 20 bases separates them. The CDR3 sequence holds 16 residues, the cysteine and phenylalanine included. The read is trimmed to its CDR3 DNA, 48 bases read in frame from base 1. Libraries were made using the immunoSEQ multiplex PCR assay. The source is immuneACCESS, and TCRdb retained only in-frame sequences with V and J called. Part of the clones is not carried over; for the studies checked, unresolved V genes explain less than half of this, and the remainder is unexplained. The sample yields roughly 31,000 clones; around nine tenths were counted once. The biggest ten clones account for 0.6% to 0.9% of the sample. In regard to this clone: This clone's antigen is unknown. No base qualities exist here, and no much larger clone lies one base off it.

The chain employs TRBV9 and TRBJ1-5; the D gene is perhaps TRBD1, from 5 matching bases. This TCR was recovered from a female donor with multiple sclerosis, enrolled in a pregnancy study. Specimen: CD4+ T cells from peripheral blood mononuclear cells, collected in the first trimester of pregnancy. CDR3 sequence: CASSVEVGRRQGPQHF. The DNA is TGTGCCAGCAGCGTAGAAGTTGGGCGGCGCCAGGGCCCCCAGCATTTT. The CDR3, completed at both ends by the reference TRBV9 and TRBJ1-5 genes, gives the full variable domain DSGVTQTPKHLITATGQRVTLRCSPRSGDLSVYWYQQSLDQGLQFLIQYYNGEERAKGNILERFSAQQFPDLHSELNLSSLELGDSALYFCASSVEVGRRQGPQHFGDGTRLSIL.